This TCR beta chain originates from a study of cytomegalovirus exposure and HLA in healthy donors. Germline V gene data show CDR1 as GTSNPN and CDR2 as SVGIG (reference sequence). The V end lost 0 bases, the J end lost 7 bases, and 10 bases lay between the germline ends. The CDR3 extends over 13 amino acids. A multiplex PCR was run with 60 Vbeta primers and 13 Jbeta primers. TCRdb keeps only in-frame clones here, not all; method: immunoSEQ multiplex PCR. In all, the sample yields some 84,000 clones. General study findings and limits: In a later analysis, most CMV-associated TCR beta chains appeared HLA-restricted. Reportedly, fewer N-insertions than the roughly 700-donor mean appeared in an Asian-associated ancestry cluster in a later analysis.

Turning to this clone: Its antigen is as yet unknown.

Though probably carrying unrecorded immune exposures, donors were nominally healthy at sampling. This chain uses TRBV30 with TRBJ1-5; D remains ambiguous. The sample consisted of PBMCs. The sequence was obtained from a man in his fifties or sixties in good health and CMV-seronegative. CDR3 nucleotide sequence: TGTGCCTGGAGTGTAAAAGCGGCCCAGCCCCAGCATTTT. Translation gives CAWSVKAAQPQHF. Full variable domain (remainder filled in from reference TRBV30 and TRBJ1-5): SQTIHQWPATLVQPVGSPLSLECTVEGTSNPNLYWYRQAAGRGLQLLFYSVGIGQISSEVPQNLSASRPQDRQFILSSKKLLLSDSGFYLCAWSVKAAQPQHFGDGTRLSIL.